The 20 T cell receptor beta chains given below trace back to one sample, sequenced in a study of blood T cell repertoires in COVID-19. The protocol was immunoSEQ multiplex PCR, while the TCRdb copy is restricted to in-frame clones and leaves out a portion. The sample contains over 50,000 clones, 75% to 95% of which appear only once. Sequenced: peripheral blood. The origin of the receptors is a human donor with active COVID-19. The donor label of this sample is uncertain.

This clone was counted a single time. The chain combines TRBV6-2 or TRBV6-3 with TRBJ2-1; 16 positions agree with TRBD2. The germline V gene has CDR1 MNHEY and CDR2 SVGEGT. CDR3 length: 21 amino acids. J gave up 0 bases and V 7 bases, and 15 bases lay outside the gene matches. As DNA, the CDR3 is TGTGCCAGCATCCCCACCCCCGGGACTAGCGGGGGGGATAGCTCCTACAATGAGCAGTTCTTC. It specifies CASIPTPGTSGGDSSYNEQFF.

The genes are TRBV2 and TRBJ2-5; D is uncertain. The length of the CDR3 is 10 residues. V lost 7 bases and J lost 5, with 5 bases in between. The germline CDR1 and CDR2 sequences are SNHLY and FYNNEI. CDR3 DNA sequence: TGTGCCAGCATCGGGGAGACCCAGTACTTC. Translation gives CASIGETQYF. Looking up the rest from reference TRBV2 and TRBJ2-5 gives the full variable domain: EPEVTQTPSHQVTQMGQEVILRCVPISNHLYFYWYRQILGQKVEFLVSFYNNEISEKSEIFDDQFSVERPDGSNFTLKIRSTKLEDSAMYFCASIGETQYFGPGTRLLVL.

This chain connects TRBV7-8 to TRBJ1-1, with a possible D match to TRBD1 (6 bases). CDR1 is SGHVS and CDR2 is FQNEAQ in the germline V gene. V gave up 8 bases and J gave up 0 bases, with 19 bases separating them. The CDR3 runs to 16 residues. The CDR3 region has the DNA TGTGCCAGCGCAGGGGAGGGTAGAAAAATGAACACTGAAGCTTTCTTT. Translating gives CASAGEGRKMNTEAFF.

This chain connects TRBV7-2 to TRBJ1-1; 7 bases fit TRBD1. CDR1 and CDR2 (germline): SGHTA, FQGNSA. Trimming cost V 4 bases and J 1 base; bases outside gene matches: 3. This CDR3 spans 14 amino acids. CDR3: CASSWDRWNTEAFF. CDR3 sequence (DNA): TGTGCCAGCAGCTGGGACAGATGGAACACTGAAGCTTTCTTT.

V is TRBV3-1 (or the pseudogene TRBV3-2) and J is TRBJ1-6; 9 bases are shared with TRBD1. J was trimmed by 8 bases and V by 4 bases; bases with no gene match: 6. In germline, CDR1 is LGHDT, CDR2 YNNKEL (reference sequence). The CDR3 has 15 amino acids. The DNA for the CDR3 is TGTGCCAGCAGCCCCCGACAGGGGGGGGATTCACCCCTCCACTTT. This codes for CASSPRQGGDSPLHF.

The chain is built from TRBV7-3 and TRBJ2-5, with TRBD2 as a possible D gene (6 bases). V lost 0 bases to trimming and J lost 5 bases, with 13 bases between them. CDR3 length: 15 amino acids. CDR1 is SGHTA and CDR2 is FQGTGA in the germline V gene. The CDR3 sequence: CASSLTTDRGETQYF. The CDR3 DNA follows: TGTGCCAGCAGCTTAACAACAGACCGGGGGGAGACCCAGTACTTC.

CDR3 region: CASGPDRDAGELFF. The CDR3 nucleotides read TGTGCCAGCGGTCCTGACAGGGATGCCGGGGAGCTGTTTTTT. The chain uses TRBV27 and TRBJ2-2; 7 bases fit TRBD1. The V gene's germline CDR1 is MNHEY and CDR2 SMNVEV (reference sequence). CDR3 length: 14 residues. The V and J ends lost 8 bases and 6 bases, in that order; junction bases with no gene match: 9.

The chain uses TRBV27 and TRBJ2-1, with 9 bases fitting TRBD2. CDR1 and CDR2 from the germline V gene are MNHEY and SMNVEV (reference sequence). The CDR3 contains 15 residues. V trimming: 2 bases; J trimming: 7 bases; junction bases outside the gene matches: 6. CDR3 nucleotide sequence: TGTGCCAGCAGTTTAGGCGGGGGGGGCAATAATGAGCAGTTCTTC. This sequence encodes CASSLGGGGNNEQFF.

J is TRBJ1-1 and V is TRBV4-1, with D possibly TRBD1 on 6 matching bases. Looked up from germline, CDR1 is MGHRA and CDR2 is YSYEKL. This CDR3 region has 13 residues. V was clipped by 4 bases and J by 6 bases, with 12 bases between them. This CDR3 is CASSLQGWSEAFF. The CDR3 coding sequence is TGCGCCAGCAGCCTCCAGGGGTGGTCTGAAGCTTTCTTT.

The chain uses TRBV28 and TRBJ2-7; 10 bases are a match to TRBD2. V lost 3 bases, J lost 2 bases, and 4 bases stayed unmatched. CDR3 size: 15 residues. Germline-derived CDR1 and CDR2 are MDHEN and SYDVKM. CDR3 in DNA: TGTGCCAGCAGTTTTTCTAGCGGGGGCCCCTACGAGCAGTACTTC. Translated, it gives CASSFSSGGPYEQYF.

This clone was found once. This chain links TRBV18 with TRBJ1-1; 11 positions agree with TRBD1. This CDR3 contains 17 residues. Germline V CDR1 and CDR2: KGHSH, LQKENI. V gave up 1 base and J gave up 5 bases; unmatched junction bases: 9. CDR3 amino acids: CASSPLVVGQGGTEAFF. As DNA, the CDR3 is TGTGCCAGCTCACCACTTGTAGTGGGACAGGGGGGGACTGAAGCTTTCTTT.

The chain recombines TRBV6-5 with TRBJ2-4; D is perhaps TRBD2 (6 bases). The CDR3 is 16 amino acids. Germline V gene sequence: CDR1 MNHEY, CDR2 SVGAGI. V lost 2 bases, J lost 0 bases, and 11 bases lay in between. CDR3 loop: CASSYGTAGAKNIQYF. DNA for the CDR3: TGTGCCAGCAGTTACGGGACTGCCGGAGCCAAAAACATTCAGTACTTC.

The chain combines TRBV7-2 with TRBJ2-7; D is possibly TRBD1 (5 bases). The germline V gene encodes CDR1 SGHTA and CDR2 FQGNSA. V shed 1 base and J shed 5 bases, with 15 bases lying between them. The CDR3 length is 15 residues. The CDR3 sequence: CASSLGLQGVHEQYV. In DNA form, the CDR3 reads TGTGCCAGCAGCTTAGGGTTGCAGGGCGTCCACGAGCAGTACGTC.

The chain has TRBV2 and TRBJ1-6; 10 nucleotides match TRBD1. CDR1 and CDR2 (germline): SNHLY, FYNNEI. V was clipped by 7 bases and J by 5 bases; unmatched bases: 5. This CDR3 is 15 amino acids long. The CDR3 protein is CASTYDRGHNSPLHF. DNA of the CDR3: TGTGCCAGCACGTACGACAGGGGGCATAATTCACCCCTCCACTTT.

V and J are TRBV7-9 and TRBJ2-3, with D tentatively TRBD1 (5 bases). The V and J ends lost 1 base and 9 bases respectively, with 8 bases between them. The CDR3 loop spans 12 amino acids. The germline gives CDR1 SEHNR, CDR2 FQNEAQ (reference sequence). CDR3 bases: TGTGCCAGCAGCTTAGATGGGGCAACGCAGTATTTT. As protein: CASSLDGATQYF.

In DNA form, the CDR3 reads TGTGCCAGCAGCCAAGGACAGAAATACAATGAGCAGTTCTTC. Its protein product is CASSQGQKYNEQFF. The chain is built from TRBV7-2 and TRBJ2-1; maybe TRBD1 (6 bases). Trimming left V 5 bases short and J 4 bases short, with 12 bases between. The CDR3 has 14 amino acids. Germline CDR1 is SGHTA and CDR2 is FQGNSA.

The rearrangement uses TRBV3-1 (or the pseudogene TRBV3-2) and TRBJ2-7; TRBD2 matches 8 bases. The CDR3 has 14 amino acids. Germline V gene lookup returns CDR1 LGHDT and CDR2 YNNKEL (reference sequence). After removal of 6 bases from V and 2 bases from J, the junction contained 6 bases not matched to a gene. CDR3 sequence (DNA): TGTGCCAGCAGTCGACTAGCGTCCGCCTACGAGCAGTACTTC. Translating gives CASSRLASAYEQYF.

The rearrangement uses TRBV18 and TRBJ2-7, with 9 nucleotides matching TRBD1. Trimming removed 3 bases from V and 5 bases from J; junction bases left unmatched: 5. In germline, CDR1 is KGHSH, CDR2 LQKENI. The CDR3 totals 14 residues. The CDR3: CASSPGTGWNEQYF. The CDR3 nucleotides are TGTGCCAGCTCACCTGGGACAGGGTGGAACGAGCAGTACTTC.

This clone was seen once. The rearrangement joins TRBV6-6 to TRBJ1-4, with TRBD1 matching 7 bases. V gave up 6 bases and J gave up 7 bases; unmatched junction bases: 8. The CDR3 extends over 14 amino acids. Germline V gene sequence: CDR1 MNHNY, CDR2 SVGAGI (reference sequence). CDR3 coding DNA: TGTGCCAGCAGACTGTCGGACAGGAGTGAAAAACTGTTTTTT. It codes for CASRLSDRSEKLFF.

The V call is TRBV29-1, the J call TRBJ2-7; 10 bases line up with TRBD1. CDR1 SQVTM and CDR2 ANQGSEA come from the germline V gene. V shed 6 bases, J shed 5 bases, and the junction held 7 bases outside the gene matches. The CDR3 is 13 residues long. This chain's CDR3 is CSVTGTGDNEQYF. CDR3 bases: TGCAGCGTGACCGGGACAGGGGACAACGAGCAGTACTTC.